This TCR beta chain was profiled in a study of shared clonotypes between healthy human individuals. The study, taken as a whole, reports: The sampled material consisted only of blood, and tissue repertoires are likely to differ.

Nashville, Tennessee was home to all donors, each a Caucasian adult. The investigators split CD4+ cells into a CD45RA+ naive subset and a CD45RA-negative memory subset. V shed 3 bases and J shed 2 bases, with 14 bases lying between them. Germline V gene data show CDR1 as LNHDA and CDR2 as SQIVND (reference sequence). The CDR3 has 15 amino acids. Clones were read by immunoSEQ multiplex PCR, and TCRdb kept only the in-frame ones, dropping some. The table records about 2.4 million clones, 80% to 95% of them present only once. As concerns this clone: Antigen unknown.

The sequencing input was naive CD4+ T cells from PBMCs. Subset indicated: CD45RA+ positively selected. This chain links TRBV19 with TRBJ2-7, with a weak D call TRBD2 (5 bases). This clonotype was obtained from a young man in good health. Some clones in this sample may be carry-over from other donors' samples. The CDR3 here is CASSIAREYTYEQYF. CDR3 in DNA: TGTGCCAGTAGTATCGCGAGGGAATACACCTACGAGCAGTACTTC.